Sequencing of this T cell receptor beta chain was carried out in a study of cytomegalovirus exposure and HLA in healthy donors. The germline V gene encodes CDR1 SGDLS and CDR2 YYNGEE. The V gene lost 3 bases and the J gene lost 13 bases, with 20 bases spanning the gap. This CDR3 has 15 residues. The primer mix had 60 Vbeta and 13 Jbeta primers. TCRdb's table, derived via immunoSEQ multiplex PCR, lists solely in-frame clones and lacks some. The repertoire holds around 100,000 clones, with around three quarters as singletons. V is TRBV9 and J is TRBJ2-6, with D possibly being TRBD1 (5 bases). The specimen was PBMCs. The sequence was collected from a woman in her 30s in good health and CMV-seronegative. The CDR3 DNA is TGTGCCAGCAGCGACCGGACGGATCTCTACAGGGTCCTGACTTTC. Translation gives CASSDRTDLYRVLTF.